This T cell receptor (beta chain) was found in a study of beta chain features in type 1 diabetes. Expressed TCRB transcripts were sequenced after all isolated RNA was converted to cDNA. Repertoires were generated with immunoSEQ multiplex PCR, while TCRdb's copy carries only in-frame clones and drops some. There are under 300,000 clones in the sample; 25% to 30% occur only once, and roughly 4.1% lies in the top ten. Sorting that relied on CD45RO/CCR7/CD25/CD127/CD95/CD27 yielded CD4+ naive, central memory, regulatory and stem cell-like memory cells. Study conclusions and caveats: Within each of all four CD4+ subsets, Type 1 diabetes patients had TCRB CDR3s that were moderately but significantly shorter.

As for this clone: The target antigen is unknown.

The source is a man aged 25 to 40 in good health. The sequenced material came from central memory CD4+ T cells from blood.

The CDR3 DNA is TGCGCCAGCGGGACTCCGTCCCCCCAGTACTTC. The encoded protein is CASGTPSPQYF. The J gene is TRBJ2-5, the V gene TRBV10-2; a weak D match, TRBD2 (6 bases). The germline V and J ends were trimmed by 8 bases and 9 bases, with 13 bases remaining between them. The CDR3 runs to 11 residues. Germline loops: CDR1 WSHSY, CDR2 SAAADI.